Shown below are 16 T cell receptor beta chains from a single sample sequenced in a study of beta chain features in type 1 diabetes. Sequencing targeted expressed TCRB transcripts, as all isolated RNA had been reverse transcribed. Clones were sequenced by immunoSEQ multiplex PCR, and TCRdb holds only the in-frame ones, with some missing. Among under 300,000 clones listed, 8% were seen once. The sample taken for sequencing was central memory CD4+ T cells from blood. The receptors derive from a woman aged 18-35 years in good health.

This clone was found a few times. The V and J genes are TRBV19 and TRBJ2-1, with TRBD2 identical over 14 bases. J was trimmed by 9 bases and V by 7 bases; bases with no gene match: 8. The germline gives CDR1 LNHDA, CDR2 SQIVND (reference sequence). The CDR3 runs 15 residues. The CDR3 coding sequence is TGTGCCAGTAACCCGGGACTAGCGGGAGAAGCTGAGCAGTTCTTC. The encoded protein is CASNPGLAGEAEQFF.

This clone has just a few counts. The chain links TRBV4-3 to TRBJ2-7, with 11 bases lining up with TRBD2. This CDR3 comprises 17 residues. V trimming: 1 base; J trimming: 0 bases; junction bases outside the gene matches: 5. The germline CDR1 and CDR2 sequences are LGHNA and YSLEER. The CDR3 is CASSQGLAGLSSYEQYF. CDR3 DNA sequence: TGCGCCAGCAGCCAAGGACTAGCGGGACTTAGCTCCTACGAGCAGTACTTC.

This clone was counted a few times. The chain recombines TRBV7-9 with TRBJ2-5, with D tentatively TRBD1 (5 bases). Germline CDR1 is SEHNR and CDR2 is FQNEAQ (reference sequence). The CDR3 is 13 residues long. Trimming took off 5 bases at V and 1 base at J, with 8 bases between the two ends. CDR3 DNA: TGTGCCAGCAGCCATGACAGCCAAGAGACCCAGTACTTC. Its translation is CASSHDSQETQYF.

The chain joins TRBV7-6 to TRBJ2-7; 11 positions agree with TRBD2. The CDR3 length is 14 residues. In germline, CDR1 is SGHVS, CDR2 FNYEAQ. The ends lost 7 bases at V and 4 bases at J; junction bases unmatched: 6. Written as DNA, the CDR3 is TGTGCCAGCACCCCCGGGACTAGCGGATACGAGCAGTACTTC. Its protein product is CASTPGTSGYEQYF.

At least ten counts were recorded for this clone. In DNA, the CDR3 is TGTGCCAGCAGCTTAGCGCCCGGGACAGCAGCACATGGCTACACCTTC. As protein: CASSLAPGTAAHGYTF. The chain joins TRBV7-6 to TRBJ1-2; 7 bases are a match to TRBD1. Germline trimming cut 0 bases from V and 6 bases from J; bases unmatched to any gene: 10. The length of the CDR3 is 16 residues. Looked up from germline, CDR1 is SGHVS and CDR2 is FNYEAQ.

The gene calls are TRBV7-9 and TRBJ2-3; 8 bases align to TRBD2. Unmatched junction bases numbered 8, after V lost 5 bases and J lost 4 bases. The CDR3 totals 15 residues. CDR1 is SEHNR and CDR2 is FQNEAQ in the germline V gene (reference sequence). The CDR3 DNA is TGTGCCAGCAGCCTTCAACCGGGAGGGGCAGATACGCAGTATTTT. It specifies CASSLQPGGADTQYF.

The chain has TRBV9 and TRBJ1-6; D is ambiguous. V dropped 3 bases and J dropped 11 bases, with 15 bases sitting between them. The CDR3 covers 14 residues. Germline CDR1 SGDLS, CDR2 YYNGEE. The CDR3 sequence: CASSEVPAGAPLHF. The CDR3, as DNA: TGTGCCAGCAGCGAGGTCCCGGCCGGGGCACCCCTCCACTTT.

The rearrangement uses TRBV19 and TRBJ1-3; maybe TRBD1 (5 bases). Trimming stripped 4 bases from V and 1 base from J, with 8 bases between. Germline V gene sequence: CDR1 LNHDA, CDR2 SQIVND (reference sequence). There are 14 residues in the CDR3. The CDR3 sequence is CASSNGGSGNTIYF. In nucleotides, the CDR3 is TGTGCCAGTAGTAACGGGGGTTCTGGAAACACCATATATTTT.

This chain joins TRBV5-6 and TRBJ1-1; D possibly corresponds to TRBD1 (6 bases). The CDR3 consists of 15 residues. The germline CDR1 and CDR2 sequences are SGHDT and YYEEEE. V lost 4 bases, J lost 1 base, and 14 bases lay in between. CDR3 DNA sequence: TGTGCCAGCAGCAGAAACAGGGATAGGAACACTGAAGCTTTCTTT. Protein product: CASSRNRDRNTEAFF.

The CDR3 spells CASNVGQTIYF. CDR3 coding DNA: TGTGCCAGTAACGTTGGACAGACCATATATTTT. This chain links TRBV19 with TRBJ1-3, with a weak D call TRBD1 (6 bases). Germline loops: CDR1 LNHDA, CDR2 SQIVND (reference sequence). The CDR3 sequence is 11 residues long. Trimming left V 7 bases short and J 10 bases short, with 11 bases between.

The sample holds a few counts of this clone. V is TRBV7-2 and J is TRBJ1-6; D is unclear. Germline V lookup: CDR1 SGHTA, CDR2 FQGNSA. With 1 base removed from V and 9 bases from J, the gap between germline ends came to 13 bases. The CDR3 consists of 15 residues. Here the CDR3 reads CASSLGTRTLSPLHF. The CDR3 DNA is TGTGCCAGCAGCTTAGGTACACGTACCCTTTCACCCCTCCACTTT.

This clone has a handful of counts. The V call is TRBV9, the J call TRBJ2-2, with 7 bases that match TRBD1. Losses at the gene ends were 0 bases for V and 6 bases for J; bases not matched to a gene: 8. Germline CDR1 SGDLS, CDR2 YYNGEE. This CDR3 comprises 16 residues. This CDR3 reads CASSVGMNRGAGELFF. The CDR3 region has the DNA TGTGCCAGCAGCGTAGGAATGAACAGGGGAGCCGGGGAGCTGTTTTTT. Supplemented by reference TRBV9 and TRBJ2-2, the full variable domain reads DSGVTQTPKHLITATGQRVTLRCSPRSGDLSVYWYQQSLDQGLQFLIQYYNGEERAKGNILERFSAQQFPDLHSELNLSSLELGDSALYFCASSVGMNRGAGELFFGEGSRLTVL.

Turning to this clone: A junction boundary mismatches the germline segment, possibly from a read error. V and J are TRBV10-3 and TRBJ1-1, with TRBD1 matching 7 bases. The CDR3 is 13 residues long. Germline V gene lookup returns CDR1 ENHRY and CDR2 SYGVKD. The CDR3 protein is CASSRQGVTEAFF. The CDR3 nucleotides read TGTGCCAGCAGTAGACAGGGAGTCACTGAAGCTTTCTTT.

The table lists this clone with a few counts. This rearrangement joins TRBV19 to TRBJ1-5, with a possible D match to TRBD1 (6 bases). This CDR3 is built from 14 residues. Per germline, CDR1 LNHDA and CDR2 SQIVND (reference sequence). V was shortened by 5 bases and J by 4 bases, with 12 bases between the two germline ends. CDR3 sequence reads: CASSLEQGNQPQHF. CDR3 nucleotides: TGTGCCAGTAGTCTCGAACAGGGAAATCAGCCCCAGCATTTT. The complete variable domain, with remaining parts taken from reference TRBV19 and TRBJ1-5, reads DGGITQSPKYLFRKEGQNVTLSCEQNLNHDAMYWYRQDPGQGLRLIYYSQIVNDFQKGDIAEGYSVSREKKESFPLTVTSAQKNPTAFYLCASSLEQGNQPQHFGDGTRLSIL.

A note on this clone: Within the sample, other DNA sequences also encode this same CDR3. The rearrangement joins TRBV19 to TRBJ1-5; 8 bases match TRBD1. From germline, CDR1 is LNHDA and CDR2 SQIVND (reference sequence). This CDR3 is 13 amino acids long. V was pared by 7 bases and J by 2 bases, with 1 base of the junction left unmatched. The CDR3 nucleotides are TGTGCCAGTACGGACAGGGGCAATCAGCCCCAGCATTTT. As protein: CASTDRGNQPQHF. The full variable domain, in which reference TRBV19 and TRBJ1-5 provide the parts outside the CDR3, is DGGITQSPKYLFRKEGQNVTLSCEQNLNHDAMYWYRQDPGQGLRLIYYSQIVNDFQKGDIAEGYSVSREKKESFPLTVTSAQKNPTAFYLCASTDRGNQPQHFGDGTRLSIL.

In this sample, this clone turned up a few times. The chain has TRBV5-1 and TRBJ2-1; 7 bases map to TRBD1. Trimming at V came to 0 bases and at J to 2 bases, leaving 2 bases not matched to a gene. From germline, CDR1 is SGHRS and CDR2 YFSETQ. CDR3 length: 15 amino acids. The CDR3 protein is CASSLGQGPYNEQFF. Written as DNA, the CDR3 is TGCGCCAGCAGCTTGGGACAGGGACCCTACAATGAGCAGTTCTTC. Based on the CDR3 plus reference TRBV5-1 and TRBJ2-1, the full variable domain is KAGVTQTPRYLIKTRGQQVTLSCSPISGHRSVSWYQQTPGQGLQFLFEYFSETQRNKGNFPGRFSGRQFSNSRSEMNVSTLELGDSALYLCASSLGQGPYNEQFFGPGTRLTVL.